This TCR beta chain was found in a study of identical twins. TCRdb reprocessed the 5' RACE reads with MiXCR, giving one entry per CDR3 protein. The repertoire has around 280,000 distinct CDR3 sequences, roughly 8.6% of them found once; the top ten carry 2.1%. With 4 bases clipped from V and 4 bases from J, the junction kept 2 bases outside the gene matches. The CDR3 runs to 14 residues. CDR1 and CDR2 (germline): KGHDR, SFDVKD. Each donor (without exception) was a healthy Caucasian. The sample was also linked to a second study, of yellow fever vaccine responses in identical twins.

The J gene is TRBJ2-5, the V gene TRBV24-1, with TRBD1 matching over 10 bases. Sequenced: memory (CD45RO+) T cells sorted from blood. The TCR originated in a young woman in good health. The CDR3 nucleotides are TGTGCCACCAGTGACCGACAGGGGGCAGAGACCCAGTACTTC. Protein: CATSDRQGAETQYF.